Sequencing of this TCR beta chain was carried out in a study of T cells in Graves' hyperthyroidism and ophthalmopathy. V dropped 3 bases and J dropped 5; count of bases not matched to a gene: 5. The CDR3 covers 14 residues. Per the germline V gene, CDR1 is DFQATT and CDR2 is SNEGSKA (reference sequence). Exclusion of a patient resulted from uncontrolled infection, other autoimmune disease, pregnancy or lactation. Each diagnosis drew on symptoms, thyroxine, TRAb, thyroid ultrasound and orbital computed tomography findings. Isolation of PBMCs was performed on around 9.4 ml fresh peripheral blood. This clonotype was counted a few times. Authors of the study amplified TCR beta CDR3 regions from RNA transcripts. HTBI primers drove first-round RT-PCR of the TCR CDR3. MiXCR was run by TCRdb on the multiplex PCR reads, yielding one entry per CDR3 protein. The sample shows 700,000 or so distinct CDR3 sequences, around 17% of them seen only once.

The rearrangement uses TRBV20-1 and TRBJ2-5; TRBD2 aligns across 11 bases. The specimen was blood. The TCR comes from a young man with Graves' hyperthyroidism. CDR3 sequence: CSARGTSGRETQYF. CDR3 nucleotide sequence: TGCAGTGCTAGGGGGACTAGCGGACGCGAGACCCAGTACTTC.